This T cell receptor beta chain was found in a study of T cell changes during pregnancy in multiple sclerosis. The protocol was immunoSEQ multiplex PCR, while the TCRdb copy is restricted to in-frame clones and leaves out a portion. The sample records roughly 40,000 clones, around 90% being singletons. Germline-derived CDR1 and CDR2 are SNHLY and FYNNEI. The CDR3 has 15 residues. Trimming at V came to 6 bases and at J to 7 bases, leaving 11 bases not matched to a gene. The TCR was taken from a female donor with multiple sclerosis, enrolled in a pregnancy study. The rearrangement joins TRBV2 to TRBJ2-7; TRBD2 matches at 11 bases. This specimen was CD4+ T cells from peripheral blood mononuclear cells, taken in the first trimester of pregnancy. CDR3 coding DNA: TGTGCCAGCAGGGAAATAGCGGGAGGGCCGCGTGAGCAGTACTTC. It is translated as CASREIAGGPREQYF.